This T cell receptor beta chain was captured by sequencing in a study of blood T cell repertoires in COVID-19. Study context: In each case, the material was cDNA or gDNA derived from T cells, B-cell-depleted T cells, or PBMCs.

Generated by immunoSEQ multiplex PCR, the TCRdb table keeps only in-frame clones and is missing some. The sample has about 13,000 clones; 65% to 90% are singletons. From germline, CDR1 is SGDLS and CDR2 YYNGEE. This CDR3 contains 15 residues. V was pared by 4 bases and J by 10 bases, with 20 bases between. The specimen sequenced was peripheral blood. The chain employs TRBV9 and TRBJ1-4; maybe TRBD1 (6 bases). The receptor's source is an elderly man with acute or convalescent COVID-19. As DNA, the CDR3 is TGTGCCAGCAGCACCAGGGGCGAGGGGATTGGAAAACTGTTTTTT. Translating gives CASSTRGEGIGKLFF.